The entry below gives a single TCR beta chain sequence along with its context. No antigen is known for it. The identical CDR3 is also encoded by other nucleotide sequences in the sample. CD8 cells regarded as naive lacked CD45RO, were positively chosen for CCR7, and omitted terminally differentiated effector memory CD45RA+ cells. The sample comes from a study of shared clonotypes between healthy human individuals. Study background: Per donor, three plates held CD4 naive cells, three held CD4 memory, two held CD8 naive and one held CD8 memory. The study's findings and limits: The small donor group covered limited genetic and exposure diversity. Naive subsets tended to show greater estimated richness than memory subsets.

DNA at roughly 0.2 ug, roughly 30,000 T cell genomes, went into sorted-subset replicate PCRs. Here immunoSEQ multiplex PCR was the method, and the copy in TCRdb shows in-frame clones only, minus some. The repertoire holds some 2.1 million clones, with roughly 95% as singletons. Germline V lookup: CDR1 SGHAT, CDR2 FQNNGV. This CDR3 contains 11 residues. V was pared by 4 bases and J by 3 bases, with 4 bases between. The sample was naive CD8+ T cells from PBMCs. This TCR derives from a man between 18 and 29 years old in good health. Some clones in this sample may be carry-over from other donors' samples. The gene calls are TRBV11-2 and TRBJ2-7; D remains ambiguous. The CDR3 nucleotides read TGTGCCAGCAGCTGGAGCTACGAGCAGTACTTC. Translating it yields CASSWSYEQYF. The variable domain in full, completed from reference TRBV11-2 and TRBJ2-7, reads EAGVAQSPRYKIIEKRQSVAFWCNPISGHATLYWYQQILGQGPKLLIQFQNNGVVDDSQLPKDRFSAERLKGVDSTLKIQPAKLEDSAVYLCASSWSYEQYFGPGTRLTVT.